Listed below are T cell receptor beta chains from one sample, sequenced in a study of blood T cells in healthy people across ages. MiXCR, applied by TCRdb to the 5' RACE reads, yields one record per CDR3 protein. This table has approximately 940,000 distinct CDR3 sequences, around 46% appearing once. Sequenced sample: blood. The receptors come from a man aged 25 to 40 in good health. Both conserved end residues are part of each CDR3. Fields, in order: V gene, J gene, clone size, D gene, CDR3 protein, CDR3 DNA. A D gene is named only where the DNA matches it firmly. Clone size, where shown, is once, few, many, or a class for clones that have expanded.

V: TRBV5-4
J: TRBJ2-1
size: -
D: TRBD2
CDR3: CASSPTGGGAYNEQFF
DNA: TGTGCCAGCAGCCCGACGGGCGGGGGGGCCTACAATGAGCAGTTCTTC

V: TRBV18
J: TRBJ1-2
size: -
D: -
CDR3: CASAPTGKGYTF
DNA: TGTGCCAGCGCACCAACAGGGAAGGGCTACACCTTC

V: TRBV27
J: TRBJ2-7
size: few
D: -
CDR3: CASSPTFASEQYF
DNA: TGTGCCAGCAGTCCGACGTTTGCTAGCGAGCAGTACTTC

V: TRBV6-6
J: TRBJ2-4
size: few
D: TRBD1
CDR3: CASTDDRGAGTKNIQYF
DNA: TGTGCCAGCACCGATGACAGGGGCGCCGGAACCAAAAACATTCAGTACTTC

V: TRBV7-2
J: TRBJ1-1
size: -
D: -
CDR3: CASSPNPGYTEAFF
DNA: TGTGCCAGTAGCCCAAACCCAGGTTACACTGAAGCTTTCTTT

V: TRBV27
J: TRBJ1-5
size: many
D: -
CDR3: CASSPRDSNQPQHF
DNA: TGTGCCAGCAGTCCCCGGGATAGCAATCAGCCCCAGCATTTT

V: TRBV7-2
J: TRBJ2-5
size: few
D: -
CDR3: CASSSRSKNQETQYF
DNA: TGTGCCAGCAGCTCCCGCAGTAAGAACCAAGAGACCCAGTACTTC

V: TRBV6-5
J: TRBJ1-4
size: -
D: -
CDR3: CASSLGPRWEKLFF
DNA: TGTGCCAGCAGCCTGGGACCGCGGTGGGAAAAACTGTTTTTT

V: TRBV6-5
J: TRBJ2-1
size: few
D: -
CDR3: CASSYGGAEQFF
DNA: TGTGCCAGCAGTTACGGGGGAGCTGAGCAGTTCTTC

V: TRBV4-3
J: TRBJ1-2
size: -
D: -
CDR3: CASSQGTEPYGYTF
DNA: TGCGCCAGCAGCCAAGGAACTGAGCCCTATGGCTACACCTTC

V: TRBV4-1
J: TRBJ2-7
size: few
D: -
CDR3: CASSPGVLGEQYF
DNA: TGCGCCAGCAGCCCTGGCGTTTTAGGCGAGCAGTACTTC

V: TRBV7-2
J: TRBJ2-3
size: -
D: TRBD1
CDR3: CASSRASGQSTDTQYF
DNA: TGTGCCAGCAGTCGAGCCTCGGGACAGAGCACAGATACGCAGTATTTT

V: TRBV6-5
J: TRBJ2-3
size: -
D: TRBD2
CDR3: CASTPTSGVTDTQYF
DNA: TGTGCCAGCACCCCCACTAGCGGGGTCACAGATACGCAGTATTTT

V: TRBV9
J: TRBJ1-2
size: few
D: -
CDR3: CASSTGPRGYTF
DNA: TGTGCTTCCTCGACGGGGCCGCGAGGCTACACCTTC

V: TRBV6-2/TRBV6-3
J: TRBJ2-1
size: once
D: -
CDR3: CASSYDRNYEQIF
DNA: TGTGCCAGCAGTTACGACAGGAACTATGAGCAGATCTTC

V: TRBV28
J: TRBJ2-4
size: few
D: TRBD2
CDR3: CASSTPGLAVLEQYF
DNA: TGTGCCAGCAGTACGCCGGGACTAGCGGTTTTAGAGCAGTACTTC

V: TRBV10-3
J: TRBJ1-1
size: -
D: -
CDR3: CAISDRERNTEAFF
DNA: TGTGCCATCAGTGACAGGGAGAGAAACACTGAAGCTTTCTTT

V: TRBV12-3/TRBV12-4
J: TRBJ2-3
size: few
D: TRBD2
CDR3: CASRLSGDTQYF
DNA: TGTGCCAGCAGGCTTAGCGGGGATACGCAGTATTTT

V: TRBV20-1
J: TRBJ2-7
size: few
D: -
CDR3: CSASRPPSYEQYF
DNA: TGCAGTGCTAGCAGGCCCCCCTCCTACGAGCAGTACTTC

V: TRBV20-1
J: TRBJ2-7
size: -
D: TRBD1
CDR3: CSAKSANRGYEQYF
DNA: TGCAGTGCTAAGAGTGCTAACAGGGGCTACGAGCAGTACTTC

V: TRBV12-3/TRBV12-4
J: TRBJ2-3
size: -
D: TRBD1
CDR3: CASSRQGLIDTQYF
DNA: TGTGCCAGCAGCAGACAGGGGTTGATAGATACGCAGTATTTT

V: TRBV5-1
J: TRBJ2-5
size: -
D: TRBD1
CDR3: CASGTLTGETQYF
DNA: TGCGCCAGCGGGACCCTGACAGGGGAGACCCAGTACTTC

V: TRBV2
J: TRBJ2-1
size: -
D: -
CDR3: CASTLEREKTQFF
DNA: TGTGCCAGTACCCTTGAGAGGGAAAAGACCCAGTTCTTC

V: TRBV25-1
J: TRBJ2-7
size: -
D: -
CDR3: CASSEYTSRPYEQYF
DNA: TGTGCCAGCAGTGAATATACTTCGAGGCCCTACGAGCAGTACTTC

V: TRBV7-9
J: TRBJ2-7
size: few
D: -
CDR3: CASSERSREYEQYF
DNA: TGTGCCAGCAGCGAACGTAGTCGAGAGTACGAGCAGTACTTC

V: TRBV15
J: TRBJ1-4
size: -
D: -
CDR3: CATSREPHEKLFF
DNA: TGTGCCACCAGCAGAGAGCCGCATGAAAAACTGTTTTTT

V: TRBV27
J: TRBJ2-6
size: -
D: TRBD1
CDR3: CASSPLADRPGQTISGANVLTF
DNA: TGTGCCAGCAGTCCGCTTGCCGACAGACCGGGACAGACTATCTCTGGGGCCAACGTCCTGACTTTC

V: TRBV6-2/TRBV6-3
J: TRBJ1-5
size: -
D: -
CDR3: CASSYGRLGNQPQHF
DNA: TGTGCCAGCAGTTACGGGCGGTTGGGAAATCAGCCCCAGCATTTT

V: TRBV29-1
J: TRBJ2-1
size: once
D: TRBD2
CDR3: CSVEGGSGGASSYNEQFF
DNA: TGCAGCGTTGAAGGCGGAAGCGGGGGGGCCTCATCCTACAATGAGCAGTTCTTC

V: TRBV4-1
J: TRBJ1-6
size: -
D: TRBD1
CDR3: CASSRAGEGANSPLHF
DNA: TGCGCCAGCAGCCGCGCCGGAGAGGGGGCTAATTCACCCCTCCACTTT

V: TRBV15
J: TRBJ1-5
size: -
D: TRBD1
CDR3: CATSRDRTGGNQPQHF
DNA: TGTGCCACCAGCAGAGATCGGACAGGGGGCAATCAGCCCCAGCATTTT

V: TRBV7-2
J: TRBJ2-3
size: -
D: TRBD2
CDR3: CACSPRWISSGGADTQYF
DNA: TGTGCCTGCTCGCCCCGGTGGATAAGTAGCGGGGGCGCAGATACGCAGTATTTT

V: TRBV15
J: TRBJ2-3
size: -
D: TRBD1
CDR3: CAASTGQETQYF
DNA: TGTGCCGCCAGCACTGGACAGGAAACGCAGTATTTT

V: TRBV6-1
J: TRBJ2-3
size: -
D: TRBD2
CDR3: CASSEQASGGSDTQYF
DNA: TGTGCCAGCAGTGAACAGGCTAGCGGGGGGTCAGATACGCAGTATTTT

V: TRBV24-1
J: TRBJ2-5
size: many
D: -
CDR3: CATSVTGTRETQYF
DNA: TGTGCCACCAGTGTAACAGGCACTCGGGAGACCCAGTACTTC

V: TRBV2
J: TRBJ2-7
size: once
D: -
CDR3: CASSDHRAPYEQYF
DNA: TGTGCCAGCAGTGATCACAGGGCCCCCTACGAGCAGTACTTC

V: TRBV6-2/TRBV6-3
J: TRBJ2-5
size: many
D: -
CDR3: CASSYSAGVMETQYF
DNA: TGTGCCAGCAGTTACTCCGCAGGGGTAATGGAGACCCAGTACTTC